This T cell receptor beta chain is from a study of early T cells in non-severe SARS-CoV-2 infection. Study summary: Sequencing input comprised bulk RNA from unsorted whole blood; chain pairing was not available.

The CDR3 has 14 residues. Germline V gives CDR1 KGHSH, CDR2 LQKENI. V lost 0 bases and J 9 bases, leaving 12 bases between the germline ends. Each single cDNA molecule received a unique molecular identifier. TCRdb reprocessed the 5' RACE reads with MiXCR, giving one entry per CDR3 protein. The sample comprises roughly 45,000 distinct CDR3 sequences, more than 9% of which are singletons, and 20% to 25% rests with the top ten. This clonotype has more than one count but fewer than ten. The sample taken for sequencing was whole blood. The genes are TRBV18 and TRBJ2-1, with a possible D match to TRBD2 (5 bases). This sequence originates from an adult who was a healthcare worker with PCR-confirmed SARS-CoV-2 infection or an uninfected control (not recorded which). CDR3 bases: TGTGCCAGCTCACCACCACTCGCTGGGAGTGAGCAGTTCTTC. Encoded protein: CASSPPLAGSEQFF.